A selection of T cell receptor beta chains follows, all from one sample in a study of shared clonotypes between healthy human individuals. The protocol was immunoSEQ multiplex PCR, while the TCRdb copy is restricted to in-frame clones and leaves out a portion. The profile shows 1.4 million or so clones, approximately 98.5% of them singletons. Sequenced material: naive CD4+ T cells sorted from blood. Every receptor here comes from a man aged 25 to 40 in good health. CDR3s include the opening cysteine and the closing phenylalanine or tryptophan. Each record gives: clone size, J gene, V gene, D gene, CDR3 length, CDR3 DNA, CDR3 protein. A D gene is named only where the DNA matches it firmly. Clone size is shown for a subset of rows, as once, few, many or a class of expanded clone.

>NA|TRBJ2-1|TRBV30|TRBD2|16
TGTGCCTGGAGTGTACTCGGGCTAGCGGGTTGGAATGAGCAGTTCTTC
CAWSVLGLAGWNEQFF
>NA|TRBJ2-7|TRBV5-1|TRBD2|16
TGCGCCAGCAGCGCTCTAGCGGGAGGTGGGGGATTCGAGCAGTACTTC
CASSALAGGGGFEQYF
>once|TRBJ1-5|TRBV13|NA|16
TGTGCCAGCAGCCTAGGGGGAGGGAGTTTAAATCAGCCCCAGCATTTT
CASSLGGGSLNQPQHF
>NA|TRBJ2-1|TRBV14|TRBD2|17
TGTGCCAGCAGCTCATGGGGACTAGCGAGCTCCTACAATGAGCAGTTCTTC
CASSSWGLASSYNEQFF
>NA|TRBJ2-4|TRBV5-1|NA|20
TGCGCCAGCAGCTTTTGGTCGACCTCGAGGGTTCTTGAAGCCAAAAACATTCAGTACTTC
CASSFWSTSRVLEAKNIQYF
>NA|TRBJ2-7|TRBV5-4|TRBD1|15
TGTGCCAGCAGCTTGGGTTCCGGGACAGTATACGAGCAGTACTTC
CASSLGSGTVYEQYF
>NA|TRBJ2-1|TRBV28|NA|16
TGTGCCACCAGAACGTTCGGACAGATACACGACAATGAGCAGTTCTTC
CATRTFGQIHDNEQFF
>NA|TRBJ2-3|TRBV11-2|NA|13
TGTGCCAGCAGCTTAGTATTTGTCGACGCGCAGTATTTT
CASSLVFVDAQYF
>NA|TRBJ2-1|TRBV15|TRBD1|21
TGTGCCACCAGCAGAGAGATGGAGGGGACAGGGGGCCTTGCCTTTTACAATGAGCAGTTCTTC
CATSREMEGTGGLAFYNEQFF
>NA|TRBJ2-7|TRBV5-5|NA|14
TGTGCCAGCAGCTCTACAACAGGATTCTACGAGCAGTACTTC
CASSSTTGFYEQYF
>NA|TRBJ1-1|TRBV19|TRBD1|16
TGTGCCAGTAGTACCCGGACAGGGGGGGTCGTCACTGAAGCTTTCTTT
CASSTRTGGVVTEAFF
>NA|TRBJ2-3|TRBV10-1|NA|16
TGCGCCAGCACCCAAGGGGGGGGCCTAAGCACAGATACGCAGTATTTT
CASTQGGGLSTDTQYF
>NA|TRBJ2-7|TRBV5-1|NA|14
TGCGCCAGCAGCTTGGTGGCAGGGAGCTACGAGCAGTACTTC
CASSLVAGSYEQYF
>NA|TRBJ2-7|TRBV7-2|NA|14
TGTGCCAGCAGCTTGGTACAGGGTGGCGACGAGCAGTACTTC
CASSLVQGGDEQYF
>NA|TRBJ2-7|TRBV7-9|NA|16
TGTGCCAGCAGCTTACCAAGGAGGGCAGGAACCTACGAGCAGTACTTC
CASSLPRRAGTYEQYF
>few|TRBJ2-7|TRBV7-9|TRBD1|15
TGTGCCAGCAGCTTTTCCGGGACAGGGGGCCTTGGGCAGTACTTC
CASSFSGTGGLGQYF
>NA|TRBJ2-1|TRBV29-1|NA|14
TGCAGCGTTAGGGTCAGGCCTACGTATAATGAGCAGTTCTTC
CSVRVRPTYNEQFF
>NA|TRBJ2-2|TRBV5-1|NA|14
TGCGCCAGCAGCTTTGGCGATAACTCCGGGGAGCTGTTTTTT
CASSFGDNSGELFF
>once|TRBJ2-5|TRBV6-5|NA|13
TGTGCCAGCAGGCGGGATATAGGAGAGACCCAGTACTTC
CASRRDIGETQYF
>NA|TRBJ2-7|TRBV28|NA|13
TGTGCCAGCAGTTGGGACGGGGACTACGAGCAGTACTTC
CASSWDGDYEQYF
>NA|TRBJ2-5|TRBV7-9|NA|18
TGTGCCAGCAGCTTATCCGGGTCGAGCGGGTTCAAGATAGAGACCCAGTACTTC
CASSLSGSSGFKIETQYF
>NA|TRBJ2-7|TRBV18|TRBD1|18
TGTGCCAGCTCACCACGGATAAGCTGGCAGGGGGTCGCCTACGAGCAGTACTTC
CASSPRISWQGVAYEQYF
>NA|TRBJ1-4|TRBV2|NA|14
TGTGCCAGCAGTCCCGACAGGCAACATGAAAAACTGTTTTTT
CASSPDRQHEKLFF
>NA|TRBJ2-1|TRBV19|NA|13
TGTGCCAGTAGATTAACCAAGATTAGTGAGCAGTTCTTC
CASRLTKISEQFF
>once|TRBJ1-5|TRBV27|NA|14
TGTGCCAGCAGTTTAGCGGGGACCAATCAGCCCCAGCATTTT
CASSLAGTNQPQHF
>NA|TRBJ1-2|TRBV27|NA|16
TGTGCCAGCAGTTCTTTGACAGCTCTCCGGGGCTATGGCTACACCTTC
CASSSLTALRGYGYTF
>NA|TRBJ2-1|TRBV28|TRBD2|17
TGTGCCAGCAGTTTATGGACTAGCGGGAGCAGATACAATGAGCAGTTCTTC
CASSLWTSGSRYNEQFF
>NA|TRBJ2-7|TRBV5-1|TRBD1|15
TGCGCCAGCAGCTGGGCCGGGACAGGGGTCTACGAGCAGTACTTC
CASSWAGTGVYEQYF
>NA|TRBJ1-5|TRBV12-2|NA|18
TGTGCAAGTCGCTTAGTTAATGGACAGGGGCCTAGCAATCAGCCCCAGCATTTT
CASRLVNGQGPSNQPQHF
>NA|TRBJ2-3|TRBV11-2|NA|12
TGTGCCAGCAGCGTAAGCACAGATACGCAGTATTTT
CASSVSTDTQYF
>NA|TRBJ1-1|TRBV6-6|NA|15
TGTGCCAGCAGCGCCCGAAGTGCTATGAACACTGAAGCTTTCTTT
CASSARSAMNTEAFF
>NA|TRBJ2-2|TRBV18|NA|15
TGTGCCAGCTCACCAATGACACTGAACACCGGGGAGCTGTTTTTT
CASSPMTLNTGELFF
>NA|TRBJ2-7|TRBV23-1|NA|12
TGCGCCAGGGCCCCAACATCCTACGAGCAGTACTTC
CARAPTSYEQYF
>NA|TRBJ2-1|TRBV5-8|TRBD1|15
TGTGCCAGCAGCTTGGTGGGACAGGGTGTTTATGAGCAGTTCTTC
CASSLVGQGVYEQFF
>NA|TRBJ2-1|TRBV6-5|TRBD2|15
TGTGCCAGCAGCCCCGGGAGCGGGAGGGCCGGGGAGCAGTTCTTC
CASSPGSGRAGEQFF